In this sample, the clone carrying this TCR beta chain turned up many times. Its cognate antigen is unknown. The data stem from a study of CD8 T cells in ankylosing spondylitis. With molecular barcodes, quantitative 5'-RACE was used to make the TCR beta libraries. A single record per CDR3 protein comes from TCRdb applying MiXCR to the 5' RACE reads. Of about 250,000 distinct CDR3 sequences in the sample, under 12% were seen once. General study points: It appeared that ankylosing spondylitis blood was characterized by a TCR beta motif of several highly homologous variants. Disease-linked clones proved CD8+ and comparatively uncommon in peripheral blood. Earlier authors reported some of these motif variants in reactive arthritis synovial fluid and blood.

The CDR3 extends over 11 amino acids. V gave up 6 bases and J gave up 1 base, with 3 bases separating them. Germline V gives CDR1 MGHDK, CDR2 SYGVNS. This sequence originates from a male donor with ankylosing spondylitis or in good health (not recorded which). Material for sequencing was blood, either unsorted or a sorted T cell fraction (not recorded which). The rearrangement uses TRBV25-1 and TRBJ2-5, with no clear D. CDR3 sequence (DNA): TGTGCCAGCAGACTCCAAGAGACCCAGTACTTC. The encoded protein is CASRLQETQYF. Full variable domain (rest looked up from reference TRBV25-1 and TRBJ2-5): EADIYQTPRYLVIGTGKKITLECSQTMGHDKMYWYQQDPGMELHLIHYSYGVNSTEKGDLSSESTVSRIRTEHFPLTLESARPSHTSQYLCASRLQETQYFGPGTRLLVL.